Listed below are T cell receptor beta chains from one sample, sequenced in a study of tumor and adjacent non-tumor tissue in lung cancer. TCRdb re-analysed the multiplex PCR reads in MiXCR, keeping a single row per CDR3 protein. Of 70,000 to 90,000 distinct CDR3 sequences in the sample, roughly 80% were seen once. The material sequenced was lung tumor tissue. These receptors were collected from a woman in her forties or fifties with non-small cell lung cancer. Each CDR3 is given with its conserved first and last residue. D genes are given only for firm matches. Not all rows give a size; the values are once, few, many and, for expanded clones, a class.

>NA|15|TRBV6-6|NA|TRBJ1-5
CLSSYGQGTNQPQHF
TGTCTCAGCAGTTACGGCCAGGGTACTAATCAGCCCCAGCATTTT
>NA|16|TRBV6-1|NA|TRBJ2-7
CASSEDGTYASYEQYF
TGTGCCAGCAGTGAGGACGGTACATACGCGTCCTACGAGCAGTACTTC
>TRBD2|17|TRBV6-5|many|TRBJ2-1
CASTRTSGRLSYNEQFF
TGTGCCTCTACGAGGACTAGCGGGCGGCTATCCTACAATGAGCAGTTCTTC
>NA|14|TRBV7-9|NA|TRBJ2-1
CASSGYYSFNEQFF
TGTGCCAGCAGCGGCTACTACTCATTCAATGAGCAGTTCTTC
>NA|14|TRBV6-6|NA|TRBJ2-3
CAKGAQGHTDTQYF
TGTGCCAAAGGTGCCCAGGGACACACAGATACGCAGTATTTT
>NA|12|TRBV20-1|many|TRBJ1-1
CSAAPRITEAFF
TGCAGTGCAGCCCCTCGGATCACTGAAGCTTTCTTT
>NA|13|TRBV11-3|NA|TRBJ2-2
CASASEYTGELLF
TGTGCCAGCGCCAGCGAGTACACAGGAGAGCTGCTGTTT
>TRBD2|16|TRBV19|NA|TRBJ2-1
CASSTGLAGGYNEQFF
TGTGCCAGTAGTACCGGACTAGCGGGAGGGTACAATGAGCAGTTCTTC
>NA|13|TRBV10-3|NA|TRBJ2-4
CAISVNRGDIQYF
TGTGCCATCAGTGTAAACCGGGGAGATATTCAGTACTTC
>NA|15|TRBV29-1|NA|TRBJ2-2
CSARLPPANTGEPFF
TGCAGCGCTCGTCTCCCTCCCGCGAACACCGGGGAGCCGTTTTTT
>TRBD2|20|TRBV11-2|NA|TRBJ2-1
CASSLFSSLAGLRTYNERFF
TGTGCCAGCAGCTTGTTCTCGTCTCTAGCGGGATTAAGAACCTACAATGAGCGGTTCTTC
>NA|13|TRBV11-2|NA|TRBJ2-3
CASSLAESGTQYF
TGTGCAAGCAGCTTAGCTGAGTCAGGTACGCAGTATTTT
>NA|14|TRBV10-1|NA|TRBJ1-1
CASSRQGSNTEAFF
TGCGCCAGTAGTCGTCAGGGGTCGAACACTGAAGCTTTCTTT
>NA|13|TRBV11-2|NA|TRBJ2-3
CASNLDRVDTQYF
TGTGCCAGCAACCTAGATCGGGTAGATACGCAGTATTTT
>TRBD2|14|TRBV28|NA|TRBJ2-7
CASNFLRESYEQYF
TGTGCCAGCAATTTCTTGCGGGAGAGCTACGAGCAGTATTTC
>TRBD1|16|TRBV11-2|once|TRBJ2-1
CASSLESRQGLTEQFF
TGTGCCAGCAGCTTGGAATCGAGACAGGGATTAACTGAGCAGTTCTTC
>NA|16|TRBV29-1|NA|TRBJ2-1
CSVEGASWAPGAEQFF
TGCAGCGTTGAAGGGGCTAGCTGGGCCCCGGGGGCCGAGCAGTTCTTC
>TRBD1|15|TRBV11-2|NA|TRBJ2-7
CASSTVTGCTYEQYF
TGTGCCAGCAGTACCGTGACAGGGTGCACCTATGAGCAGTACTTC
>NA|15|TRBV10-3|NA|TRBJ2-2
CAISVISGNTGELFF
TGTGCCATCAGTGTGATAAGCGGTAACACCGGGGAGCTGTTTTTT
>NA|15|TRBV12-3/TRBV12-4|NA|TRBJ2-7
CAGSLRSESSYEQYF
TGTGCCGGCAGTTTGAGGAGCGAGAGCTCCTACGAGCAGTACTTT
>NA|15|TRBV5-1|NA|TRBJ1-2
CASSGLTVDDYGYTF
TGCGCCAGCAGTGGGCTGACGGTAGATGATTATGGCTACACCTTC
>TRBD2|19|TRBV10-3|NA|TRBJ2-2
CAISDRLAGESGGTGELFF
TGTGCCATCAGTGATCGACTAGCGGGAGAGTCTGGTGGCACCGGGGAGCTGTTTTTT
>TRBD1|13|TRBV5-5|NA|TRBJ2-7
CASSGGQLNEQYF
TGTGCCAGCAGCGGGGGACAGCTAAACGAGCAGTACTTC
>NA|14|TRBV7-9|many|TRBJ1-2
CASAAGKVVDGYTF
TGTGCCAGCGCCGCTGGTAAGGTGGTGGATGGCTACACCTTC
>NA|14|TRBV11-2|NA|TRBJ2-1
CASSSGSADIDQFF
TGTGCCAGCAGCTCTGGCAGTGCCGACATTGACCAGTTCTTC
>NA|15|TRBV10-1|NA|TRBJ2-1
CASQEGGTVQNDQFF
TGCGCCAGCCAAGAAGGGGGGACCGTGCAGAATGATCAGTTCTTC
>TRBD2|15|TRBV12-3/TRBV12-4|NA|TRBJ2-7
CASSLRLADPYEQYF
TGTGCCAGCAGTCTTAGACTAGCGGACCCCTATGAGCAGTATTTC
>TRBD1|14|TRBV6-2/TRBV6-3|NA|TRBJ2-4
CASRNPGQGDILNF
TGTGCCAGCAGAAACCCGGGACAGGGGGACATTCTGAACTTC
>TRBD2|14|TRBV20-1|few|TRBJ2-7
CSVGGTSGIYEQYF
TGCAGTGTTGGCGGGACTAGTGGTATCTACGAGCAGTACTTC
>NA|13|TRBV20-1|NA|TRBJ1-1
CCGWRGFDLEASF
TGCTGTGGCTGGCGGGGTTTCGACTTAGAAGCTTCCTTT
>NA|11|TRBV12-3/TRBV12-4|many|TRBJ2-1
CASSIRDEQFF
TGTGCCAGCAGCATCCGGGATGAGCAGTTCTTC
>NA|15|TRBV5-5|NA|TRBJ2-7
CVSSLERGGHYEQYF
TGTGTCAGCAGCTTGGAGCGAGGGGGACACTACGAGCAGTACTTC
>TRBD1|14|TRBV28|once|TRBJ2-5
CAISKRQGQETQYF
TGTGCCATCAGCAAGAGACAGGGTCAAGAGACACAGTACTTC
>NA|13|TRBV28|once|TRBJ1-2
CVRSFPGVYGYTF
TGTGTCAGGAGTTTTCCAGGGGTCTATGGCTACACCTTC
>NA|16|TRBV29-1|NA|TRBJ2-4
CGVEDRGGLANSIQYF
TGCGGCGTTGAAGATCGGGGTGGGCTAGCCAACAGCATTCAGTACTTC
>NA|17|TRBV4-2|NA|TRBJ2-1
CASSQEGGGGPYNEQLF
TGTGCCAGCAGCCAAGAGGGGGGAGGCGGCCCCTACAATGAGCAGTTGTTC
>NA|15|TRBV9|NA|TRBJ2-1
CASSVEGGRDNEQFF
TGTGCCAGCAGCGTAGAGGGGGGTAGGGATAATGAACAGTTCTTC
>NA|13|TRBV29-1|NA|TRBJ1-2
CRVGAGSAYGYTF
TGTAGAGTGGGAGCGGGCAGTGCATATGGCTACACCTTC
>NA|15|TRBV10-1|NA|TRBJ2-1
CDSQVGGTRQNELFF
TGCGACAGCCAAGTAGGGGGGACCAGGCAGAATGAGCTGTTCTTC
>TRBD2|17|TRBV11-2|NA|TRBJ2-7
CGSSLHRDGRASFEQYF
TGTGGCAGCAGCTTACATCGGGACGGGAGGGCCTCCTTCGAGCAGTACTTC
>NA|15|TRBV5-4|NA|TRBJ2-5
CASSPGGASAGTQYF
TGTGCCAGCAGCCCAGGGGGGGCTAGCGCTGGGACCCAGTACTTC
>NA|12|TRBV10-3|NA|TRBJ2-5
CAIGPGRETRYF
TGTGCCATCGGGCCAGGACGAGAGACACGGTACTTC
>NA|15|TRBV6-6|medium-sized|TRBJ1-5
CASSYGQGTNQPQHF
TGTGCCAGCAGTTACGGCCAGGGTACTAATCAGCCCCAGCATTTT
>NA|13|TRBV20-1|NA|TRBJ2-1
CSAPSFQGNEQFF
TGCAGTGCTCCGTCGTTCCAGGGAAATGAGCAGTTCTTC
>NA|13|TRBV12-3/TRBV12-4|many|TRBJ1-5
CASSLGNNQPQHF
TGTGCCAGCAGTTTGGGGAACAATCAGCCCCAGCATTTT
>NA|14|TRBV6-6|once|TRBJ2-5
CASIYAQGRETQYF
TGTGCCAGCATATATGCACAGGGTCGAGAGACCCAGTACTTC